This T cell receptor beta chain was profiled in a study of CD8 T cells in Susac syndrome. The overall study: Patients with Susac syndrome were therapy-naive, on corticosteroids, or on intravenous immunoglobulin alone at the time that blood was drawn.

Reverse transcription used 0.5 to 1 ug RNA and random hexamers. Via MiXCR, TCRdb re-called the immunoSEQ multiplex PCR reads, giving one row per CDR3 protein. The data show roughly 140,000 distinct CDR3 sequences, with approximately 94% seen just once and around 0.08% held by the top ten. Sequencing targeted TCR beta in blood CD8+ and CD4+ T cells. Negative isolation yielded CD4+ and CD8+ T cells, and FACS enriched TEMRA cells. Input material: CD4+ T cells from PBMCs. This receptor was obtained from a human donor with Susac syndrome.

The CDR3, as DNA: TGCAGCGTTGGGCATGATGGGGGCTACACCTTC. Residues: CSVGHDGGYTF. The chain combines TRBV29-1 with TRBJ1-2; D is undetermined. The CDR3 is 11 residues long. V was clipped by 4 bases and J by 8 bases, with 11 bases between them. CDR1 is SQVTM, CDR2 ANQGSEA, per germline.